This T cell receptor beta chain came from a study of PD-1 blockade in classical Hodgkin lymphoma. The CDR3 runs to 12 residues. V gave up 4 bases and J gave up 4 bases, with 8 bases separating them. Germline CDR1 is SGHKS and CDR2 is YYEKEE (reference sequence). Only in-frame clones appear in the TCRdb table, and some are missing; sequencing was by immunoSEQ multiplex PCR. The table has approximately 150,000 clones, approximately 81% seen once. All trial patients relapsed after autologous stem cell transplantation. The source material was peripheral blood mononuclear cells (PBMCs), sampled before the second cycle of nivolumab. The chain recombines TRBV5-5 with TRBJ2-5, with D unresolved. This receptor was identified in a human donor with classical Hodgkin lymphoma. CDR3 nucleotides: TGTGCCAGCAGCCTCATTACAGAGACCCAGTACTTC. Its translation is CASSLITETQYF. Complete variable domain (other parts from reference TRBV5-5 and TRBJ2-5): DAGVTQSPTHLIKTRGQQVTLRCSPISGHKSVSWYQQVLGQGPQFIFQYYEKEERGRGNFPDRFSARQFPNYSSELNVNALLLGDSALYLCASSLITETQYFGPGTRLLVL.